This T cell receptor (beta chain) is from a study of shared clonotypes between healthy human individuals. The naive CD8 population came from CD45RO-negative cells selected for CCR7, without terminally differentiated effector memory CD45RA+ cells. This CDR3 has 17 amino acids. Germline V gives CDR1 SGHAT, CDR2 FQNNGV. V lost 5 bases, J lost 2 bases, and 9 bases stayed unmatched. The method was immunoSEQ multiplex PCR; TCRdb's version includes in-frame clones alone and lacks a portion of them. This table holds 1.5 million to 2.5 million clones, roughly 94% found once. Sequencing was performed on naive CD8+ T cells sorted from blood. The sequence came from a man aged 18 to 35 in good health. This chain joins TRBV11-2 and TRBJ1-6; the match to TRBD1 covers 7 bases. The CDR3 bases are TGTGCCAGCAGCGAGGGCGCCGGGACAGCCTATAATTCACCCCTCCACTTT. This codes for CASSEGAGTAYNSPLHF.